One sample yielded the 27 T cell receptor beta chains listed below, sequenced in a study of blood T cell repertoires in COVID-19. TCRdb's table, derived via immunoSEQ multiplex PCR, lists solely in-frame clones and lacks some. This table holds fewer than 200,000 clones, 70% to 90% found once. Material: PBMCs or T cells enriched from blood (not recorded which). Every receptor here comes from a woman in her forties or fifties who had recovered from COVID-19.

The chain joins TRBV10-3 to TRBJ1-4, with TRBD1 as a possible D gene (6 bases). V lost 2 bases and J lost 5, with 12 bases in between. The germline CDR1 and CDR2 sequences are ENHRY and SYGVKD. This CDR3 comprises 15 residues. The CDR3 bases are TGTGCCATCAGTGAGCGGACAGCGGGGAATGAAAAACTGTTTTTT. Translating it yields CAISERTAGNEKLFF.

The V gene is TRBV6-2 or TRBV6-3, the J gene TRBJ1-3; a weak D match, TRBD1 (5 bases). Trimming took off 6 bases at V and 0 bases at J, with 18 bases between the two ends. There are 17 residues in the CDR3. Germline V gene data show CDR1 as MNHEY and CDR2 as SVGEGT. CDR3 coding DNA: TGTGCCAGCAGCCCTCGACAGCCAGTCTTCTCTGGAAACACCATATATTTT. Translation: CASSPRQPVFSGNTIYF.

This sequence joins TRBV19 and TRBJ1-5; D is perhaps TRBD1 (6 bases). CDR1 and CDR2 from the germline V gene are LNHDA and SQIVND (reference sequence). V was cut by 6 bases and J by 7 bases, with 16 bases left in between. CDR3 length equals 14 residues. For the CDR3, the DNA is TGTGCCAGTAGCCCCGGGAGGGGGGGGCAGCCCCAGCATTTT. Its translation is CASSPGRGGQPQHF.

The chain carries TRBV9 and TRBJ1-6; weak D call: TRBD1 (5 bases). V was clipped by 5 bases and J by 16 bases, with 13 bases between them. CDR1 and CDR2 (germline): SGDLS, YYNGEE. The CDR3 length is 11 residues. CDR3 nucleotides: TGTGCCAGCAGACAGGAGGGACCTCTCCACTTT. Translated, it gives CASRQEGPLHF.

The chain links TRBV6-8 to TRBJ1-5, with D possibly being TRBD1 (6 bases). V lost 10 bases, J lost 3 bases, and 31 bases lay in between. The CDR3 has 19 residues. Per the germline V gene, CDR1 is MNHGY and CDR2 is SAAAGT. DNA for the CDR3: TGTGCCACACCAAAAGGGGGGGTGAGGGGCGTTCCCCTCAATCAGCCCCAGCATTTT. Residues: CATPKGGVRGVPLNQPQHF.

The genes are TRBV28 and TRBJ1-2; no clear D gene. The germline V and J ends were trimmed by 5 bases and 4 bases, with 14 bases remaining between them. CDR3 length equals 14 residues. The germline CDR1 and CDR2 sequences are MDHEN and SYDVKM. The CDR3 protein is CASSGKGGLYGYTF. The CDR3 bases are TGTGCCAGCAGTGGTAAGGGAGGGCTCTATGGCTACACCTTC.

The CDR3 is CASSLSGDEQFF. CDR3 sequence (DNA): TGTGCCAGCAGCTTATCCGGAGATGAGCAGTTCTTC. This rearrangement joins TRBV7-3 to TRBJ2-1; D call uncertain. Trimming left V 2 bases short and J 8 bases short, with 7 bases between. Per the germline V gene, CDR1 is SGHTA and CDR2 is FQGTGA. The CDR3 extends over 12 amino acids. The full variable domain, in which reference TRBV7-3 and TRBJ2-1 provide the parts outside the CDR3, is GAGVSQTPSNKVTEKGKYVELRCDPISGHTALYWYRQSLGQGPEFLIYFQGTGAADDSGLPNDRFFAVRPEGSVSTLKIQRTERGDSAVYLCASSLSGDEQFFGPGTRLTVL.

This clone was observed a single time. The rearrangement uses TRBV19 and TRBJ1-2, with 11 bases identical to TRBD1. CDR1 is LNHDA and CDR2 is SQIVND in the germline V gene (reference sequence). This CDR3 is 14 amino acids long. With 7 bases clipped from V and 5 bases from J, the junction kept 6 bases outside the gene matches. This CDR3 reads CASTEDRGPYGYTF. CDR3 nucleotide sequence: TGTGCCAGTACCGAGGACAGGGGGCCTTATGGCTACACCTTC.

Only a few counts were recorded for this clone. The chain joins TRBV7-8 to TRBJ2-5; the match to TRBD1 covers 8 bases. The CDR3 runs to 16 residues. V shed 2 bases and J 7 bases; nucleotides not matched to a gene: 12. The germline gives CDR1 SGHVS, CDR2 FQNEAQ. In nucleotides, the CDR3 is TGTGCCAGCAGCTTACAAGGACAGGGCGTAGTCGGGACCCAGTACTTC. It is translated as CASSLQGQGVVGTQYF. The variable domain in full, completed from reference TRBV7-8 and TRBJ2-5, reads GAGVSQSPRYKVAKRGQDVALRCDPISGHVSLFWYQQALGQGPEFLTYFQNEAQLDKSGLPSDRFFAERPEGSVSTLKIQRTQQEDSAVYLCASSLQGQGVVGTQYFGPGTRLLVL.

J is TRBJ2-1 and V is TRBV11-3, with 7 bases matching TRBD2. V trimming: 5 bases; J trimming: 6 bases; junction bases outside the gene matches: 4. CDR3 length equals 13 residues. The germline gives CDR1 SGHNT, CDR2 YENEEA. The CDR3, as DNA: TGTGCCAGCAGCATGCGACTAGCCAATGAGCAGTTCTTC. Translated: CASSMRLANEQFF.

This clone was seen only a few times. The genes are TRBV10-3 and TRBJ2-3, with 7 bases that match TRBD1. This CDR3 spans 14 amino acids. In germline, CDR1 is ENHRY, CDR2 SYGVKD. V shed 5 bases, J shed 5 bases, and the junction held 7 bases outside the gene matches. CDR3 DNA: TGTGCCATCAGTAGACAGGGAGAGGGAGATACGCAGTATTTT. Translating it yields CAISRQGEGDTQYF.

The CDR3 region has the DNA TGTGCCAGTTGGGGGGGACTAGCGGGAGACAATGAGCAGTTCTTC. Translating gives CASWGGLAGDNEQFF. The V call is TRBV19, the J call TRBJ2-1, with 14 bases identical to TRBD2. J was trimmed by 5 bases and V by 8 bases; bases with no gene match: 5. The CDR3 runs 15 residues. Germline V CDR1 and CDR2: LNHDA, SQIVND (reference sequence).

The CDR3 here is CAISEGDRGLYGYTF. The DNA for the CDR3 is TGTGCCATCAGTGAGGGAGACAGGGGTCTTTATGGCTACACCTTC. J is TRBJ1-2 and V is TRBV10-3; 8 positions agree with TRBD1. The CDR3 consists of 15 residues. V was clipped by 2 bases and J by 5 bases; unmatched bases: 7. The germline gives CDR1 ENHRY, CDR2 SYGVKD.

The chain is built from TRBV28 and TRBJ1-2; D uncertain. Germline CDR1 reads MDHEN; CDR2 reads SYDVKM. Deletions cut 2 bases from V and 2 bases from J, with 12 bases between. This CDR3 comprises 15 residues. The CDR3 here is CASSLEPPWNYGYTF. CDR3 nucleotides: TGTGCCAGCAGTTTAGAGCCGCCGTGGAACTATGGCTACACCTTC.

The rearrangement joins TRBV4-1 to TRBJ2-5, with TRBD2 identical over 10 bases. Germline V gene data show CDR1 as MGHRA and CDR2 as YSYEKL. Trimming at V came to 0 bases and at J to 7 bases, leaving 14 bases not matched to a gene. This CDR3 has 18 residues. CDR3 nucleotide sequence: TGCGCCAGCAGCCAAGATTCAGCTAGCGGGGGCCTTTGGGGGACCCAGTACTTC. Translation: CASSQDSASGGLWGTQYF.

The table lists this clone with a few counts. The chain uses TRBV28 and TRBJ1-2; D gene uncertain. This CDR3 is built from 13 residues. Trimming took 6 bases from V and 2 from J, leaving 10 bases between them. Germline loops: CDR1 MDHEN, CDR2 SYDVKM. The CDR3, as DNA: TGTGCCAGCAGATCCCCCCTCAACTATGGCTACACCTTC. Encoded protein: CASRSPLNYGYTF.

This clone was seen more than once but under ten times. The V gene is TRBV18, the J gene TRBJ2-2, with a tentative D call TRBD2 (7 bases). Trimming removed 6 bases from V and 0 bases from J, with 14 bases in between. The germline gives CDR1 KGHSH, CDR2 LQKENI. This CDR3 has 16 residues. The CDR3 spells CASSPRGGPNTGELFF. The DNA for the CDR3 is TGTGCCAGCTCCCCTCGCGGGGGCCCGAACACCGGGGAGCTGTTTTTT.

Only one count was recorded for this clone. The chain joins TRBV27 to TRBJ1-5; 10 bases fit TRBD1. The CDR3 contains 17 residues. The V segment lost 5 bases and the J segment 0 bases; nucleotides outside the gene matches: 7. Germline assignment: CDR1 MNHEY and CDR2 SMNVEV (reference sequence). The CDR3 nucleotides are TGTGCCAGCAGTCGAGGGACAGGGGTCAATAGCAATCAGCCCCAGCATTTT. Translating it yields CASSRGTGVNSNQPQHF.

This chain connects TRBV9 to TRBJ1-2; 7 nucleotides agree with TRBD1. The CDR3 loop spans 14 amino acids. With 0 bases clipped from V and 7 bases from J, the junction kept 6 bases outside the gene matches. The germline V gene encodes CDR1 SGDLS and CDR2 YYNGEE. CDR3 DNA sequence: TGTGCCAGCAGCGTAGACGGCAGGGGGTCTGGCTACACCTTC. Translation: CASSVDGRGSGYTF.

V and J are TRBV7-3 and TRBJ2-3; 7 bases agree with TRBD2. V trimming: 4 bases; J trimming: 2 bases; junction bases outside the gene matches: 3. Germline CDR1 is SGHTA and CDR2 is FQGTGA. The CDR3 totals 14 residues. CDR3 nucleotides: TGTGCCAGCAGCTCGGGACTATTCACAGATACGCAGTATTTT. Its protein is CASSSGLFTDTQYF.

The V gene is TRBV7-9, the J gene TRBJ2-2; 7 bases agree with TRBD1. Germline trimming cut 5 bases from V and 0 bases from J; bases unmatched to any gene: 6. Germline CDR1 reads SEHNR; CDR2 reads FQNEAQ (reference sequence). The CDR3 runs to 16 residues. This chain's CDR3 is CASSKLQGTNTGELFF. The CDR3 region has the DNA TGTGCCAGCAGCAAATTACAGGGGACGAACACCGGGGAGCTGTTTTTT.

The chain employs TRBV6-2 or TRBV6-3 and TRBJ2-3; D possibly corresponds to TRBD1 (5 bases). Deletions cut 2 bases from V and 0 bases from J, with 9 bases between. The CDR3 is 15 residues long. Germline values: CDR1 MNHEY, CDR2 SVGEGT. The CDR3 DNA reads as TGTGCCAGCAGTTACCGCCCAGGGAGCACAGATACGCAGTATTTT. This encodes CASSYRPGSTDTQYF.

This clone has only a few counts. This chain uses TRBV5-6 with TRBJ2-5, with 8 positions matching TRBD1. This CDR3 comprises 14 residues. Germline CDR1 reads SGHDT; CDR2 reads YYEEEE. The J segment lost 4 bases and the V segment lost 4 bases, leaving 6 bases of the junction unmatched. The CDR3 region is CASSLTGGGETQYF. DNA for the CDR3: TGTGCCAGCAGCCTTACAGGGGGTGGAGAGACCCAGTACTTC.

The CDR3 sequence is CASSTGQEAGSPLHF. In DNA, the CDR3 is TGTGCCAGTAGTACCGGACAGGAGGCAGGCTCACCCCTCCACTTT. The rearrangement links TRBV19 to TRBJ1-6; 7 bases align to TRBD1. V lost 4 bases and J lost 10; bases outside the gene matches: 10. The CDR3 has 15 amino acids. CDR1 and CDR2 (germline): LNHDA, SQIVND (reference sequence).

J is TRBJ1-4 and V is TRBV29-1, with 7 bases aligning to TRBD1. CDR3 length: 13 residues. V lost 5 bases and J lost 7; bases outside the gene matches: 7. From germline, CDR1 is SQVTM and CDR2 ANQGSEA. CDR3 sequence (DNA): TGCAGCGTTAGACAGGGAGGCGTTGAAAAACTGTTTTTT. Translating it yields CSVRQGGVEKLFF. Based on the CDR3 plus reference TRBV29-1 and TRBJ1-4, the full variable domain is SAVISQKPSRDICQRGTSLTIQCQVDSQVTMMFWYRQQPGQSLTLIATANQGSEATYESGFVIDKFPISRPNLTFSTLTVSNMSPEDSSIYLCSVRQGGVEKLFFGSGTQLSVL.

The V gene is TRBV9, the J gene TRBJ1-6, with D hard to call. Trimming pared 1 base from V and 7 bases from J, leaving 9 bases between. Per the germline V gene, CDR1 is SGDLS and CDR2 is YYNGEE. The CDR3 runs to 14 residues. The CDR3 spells CASSVRTQNSPLHF. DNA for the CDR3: TGTGCCAGCAGCGTACGTACGCAGAATTCACCCCTCCACTTT.

DNA of the CDR3: TGTGCCAGCAGTGAACAGGGGGCGTTCTCCGGGGAGCTGTTTTTT. This gives the protein CASSEQGAFSGELFF. The rearrangement uses TRBV6-1 and TRBJ2-2; TRBD1 agrees at 8 bases. Per the germline V gene, CDR1 is MNHNS and CDR2 is SASEGT. The ends lost 2 bases at V and 6 bases at J; junction bases unmatched: 5. This CDR3 region has 15 residues.